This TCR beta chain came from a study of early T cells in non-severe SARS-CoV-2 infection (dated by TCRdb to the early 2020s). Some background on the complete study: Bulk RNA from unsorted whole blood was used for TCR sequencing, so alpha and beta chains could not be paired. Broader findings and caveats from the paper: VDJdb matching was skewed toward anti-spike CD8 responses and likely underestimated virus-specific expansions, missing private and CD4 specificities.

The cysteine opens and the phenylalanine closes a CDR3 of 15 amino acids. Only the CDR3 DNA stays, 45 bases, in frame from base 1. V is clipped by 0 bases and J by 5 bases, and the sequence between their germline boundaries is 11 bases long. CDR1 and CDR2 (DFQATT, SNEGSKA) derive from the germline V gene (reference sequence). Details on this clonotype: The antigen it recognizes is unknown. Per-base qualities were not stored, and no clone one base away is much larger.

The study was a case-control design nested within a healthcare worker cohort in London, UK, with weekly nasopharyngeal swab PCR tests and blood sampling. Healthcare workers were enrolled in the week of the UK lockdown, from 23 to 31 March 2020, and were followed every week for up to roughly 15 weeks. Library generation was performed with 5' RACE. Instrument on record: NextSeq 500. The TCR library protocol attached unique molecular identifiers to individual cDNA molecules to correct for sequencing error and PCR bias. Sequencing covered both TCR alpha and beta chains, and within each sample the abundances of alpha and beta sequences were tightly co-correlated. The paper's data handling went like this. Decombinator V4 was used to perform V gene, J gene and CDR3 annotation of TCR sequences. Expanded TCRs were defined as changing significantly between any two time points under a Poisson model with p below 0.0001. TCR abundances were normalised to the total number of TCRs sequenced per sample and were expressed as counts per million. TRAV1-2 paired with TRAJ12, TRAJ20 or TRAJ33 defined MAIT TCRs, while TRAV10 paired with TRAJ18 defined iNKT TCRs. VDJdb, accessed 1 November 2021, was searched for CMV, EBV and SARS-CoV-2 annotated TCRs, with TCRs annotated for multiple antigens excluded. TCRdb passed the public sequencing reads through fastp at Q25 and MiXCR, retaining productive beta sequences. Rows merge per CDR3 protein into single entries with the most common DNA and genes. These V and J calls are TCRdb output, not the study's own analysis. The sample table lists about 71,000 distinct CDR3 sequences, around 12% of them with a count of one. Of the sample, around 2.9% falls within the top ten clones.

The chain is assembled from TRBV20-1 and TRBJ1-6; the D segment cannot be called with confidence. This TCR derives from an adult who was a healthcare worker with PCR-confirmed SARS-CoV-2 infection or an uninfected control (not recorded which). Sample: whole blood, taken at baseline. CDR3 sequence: CSARDWQENNSPLHF. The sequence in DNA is TGCAGTGCTAGAGATTGGCAGGAAAATAATTCACCCCTCCACTTT.